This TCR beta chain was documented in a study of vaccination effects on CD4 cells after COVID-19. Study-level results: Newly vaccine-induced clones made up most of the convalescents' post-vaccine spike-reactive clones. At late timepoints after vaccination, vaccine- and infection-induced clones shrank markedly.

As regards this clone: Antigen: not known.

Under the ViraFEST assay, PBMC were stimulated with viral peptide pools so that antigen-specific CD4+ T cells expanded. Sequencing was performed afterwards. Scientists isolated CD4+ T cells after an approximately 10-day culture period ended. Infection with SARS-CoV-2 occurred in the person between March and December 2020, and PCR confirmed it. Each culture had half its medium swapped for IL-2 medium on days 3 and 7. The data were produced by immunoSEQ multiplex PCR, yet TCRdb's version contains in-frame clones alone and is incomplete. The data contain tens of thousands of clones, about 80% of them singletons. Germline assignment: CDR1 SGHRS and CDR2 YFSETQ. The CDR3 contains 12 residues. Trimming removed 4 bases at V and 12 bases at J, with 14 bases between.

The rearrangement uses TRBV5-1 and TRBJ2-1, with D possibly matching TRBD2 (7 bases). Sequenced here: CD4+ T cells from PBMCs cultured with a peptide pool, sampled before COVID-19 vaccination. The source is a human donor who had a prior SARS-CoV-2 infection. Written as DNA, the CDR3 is TGCGCCAGCAGCGAGAACAGGGAGGGGCAGTTCTTC. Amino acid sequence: CASSENREGQFF.